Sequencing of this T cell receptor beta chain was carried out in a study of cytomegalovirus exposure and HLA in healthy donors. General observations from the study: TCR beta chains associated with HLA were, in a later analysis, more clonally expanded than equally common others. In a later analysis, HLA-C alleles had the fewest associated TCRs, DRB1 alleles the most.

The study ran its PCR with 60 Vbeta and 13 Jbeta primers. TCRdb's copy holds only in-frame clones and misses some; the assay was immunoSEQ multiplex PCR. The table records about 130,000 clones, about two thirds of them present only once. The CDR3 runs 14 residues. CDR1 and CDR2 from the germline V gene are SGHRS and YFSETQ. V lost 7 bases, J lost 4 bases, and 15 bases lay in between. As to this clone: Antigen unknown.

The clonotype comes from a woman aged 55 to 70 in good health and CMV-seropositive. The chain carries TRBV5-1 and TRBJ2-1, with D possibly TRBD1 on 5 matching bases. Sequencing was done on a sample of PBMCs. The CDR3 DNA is TGCGCCAGCGCTCAGGGCGCTAGTTACAATGAGCAGTTCTTC. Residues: CASAQGASYNEQFF. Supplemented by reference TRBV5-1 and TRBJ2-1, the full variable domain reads KAGVTQTPRYLIKTRGQQVTLSCSPISGHRSVSWYQQTPGQGLQFLFEYFSETQRNKGNFPGRFSGRQFSNSRSEMNVSTLELGDSALYLCASAQGASYNEQFFGPGTRLTVL.